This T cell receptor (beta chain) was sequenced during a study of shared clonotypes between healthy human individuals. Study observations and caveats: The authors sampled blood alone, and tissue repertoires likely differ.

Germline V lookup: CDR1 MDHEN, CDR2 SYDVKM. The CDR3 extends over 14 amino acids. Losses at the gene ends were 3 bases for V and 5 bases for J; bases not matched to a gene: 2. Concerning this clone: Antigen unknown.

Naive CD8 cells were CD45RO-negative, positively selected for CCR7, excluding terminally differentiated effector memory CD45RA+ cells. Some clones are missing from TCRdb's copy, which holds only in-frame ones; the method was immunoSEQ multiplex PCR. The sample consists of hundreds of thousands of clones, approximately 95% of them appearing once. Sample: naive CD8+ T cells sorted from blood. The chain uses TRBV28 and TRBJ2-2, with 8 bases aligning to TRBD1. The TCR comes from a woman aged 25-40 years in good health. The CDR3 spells CASSFTGGTGELFF. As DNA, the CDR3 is TGTGCCAGCAGTTTTACAGGGGGTACCGGGGAGCTGTTTTTT.